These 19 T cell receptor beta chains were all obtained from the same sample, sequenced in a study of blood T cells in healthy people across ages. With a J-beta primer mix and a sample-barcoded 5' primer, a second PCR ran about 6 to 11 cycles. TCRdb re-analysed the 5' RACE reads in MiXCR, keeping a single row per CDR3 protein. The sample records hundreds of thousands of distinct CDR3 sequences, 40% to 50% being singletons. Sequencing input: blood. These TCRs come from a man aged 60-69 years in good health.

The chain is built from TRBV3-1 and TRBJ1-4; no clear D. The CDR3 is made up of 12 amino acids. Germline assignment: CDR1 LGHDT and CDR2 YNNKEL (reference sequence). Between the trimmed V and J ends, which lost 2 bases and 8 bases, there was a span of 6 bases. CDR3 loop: CASSQLEEKLFF. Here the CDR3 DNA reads TGTGCCAGCAGCCAATTGGAAGAAAAACTGTTTTTT.

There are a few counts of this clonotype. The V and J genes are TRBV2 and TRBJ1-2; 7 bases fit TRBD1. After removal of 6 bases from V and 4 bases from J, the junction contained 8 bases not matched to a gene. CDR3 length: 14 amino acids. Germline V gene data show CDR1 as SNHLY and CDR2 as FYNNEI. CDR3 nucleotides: TGTGCCAGCAGCGGCGACAGGGATCGCTATGGCTACACCTTC. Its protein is CASSGDRDRYGYTF.

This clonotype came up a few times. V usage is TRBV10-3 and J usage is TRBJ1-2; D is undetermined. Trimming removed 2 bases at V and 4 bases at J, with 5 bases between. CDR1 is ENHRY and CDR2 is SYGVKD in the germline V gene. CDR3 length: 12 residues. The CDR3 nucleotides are TGTGCCATCAGTGAGGTGGCCTATGGCTACACCTTC. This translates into CAISEVAYGYTF.

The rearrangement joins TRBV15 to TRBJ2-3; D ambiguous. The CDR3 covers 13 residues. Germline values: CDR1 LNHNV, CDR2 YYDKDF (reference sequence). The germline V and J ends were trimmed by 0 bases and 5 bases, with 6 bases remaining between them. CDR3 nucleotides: TGTGCCACCAGCAGAGATGTAGTAGATACGCAGTATTTT. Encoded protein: CATSRDVVDTQYF.

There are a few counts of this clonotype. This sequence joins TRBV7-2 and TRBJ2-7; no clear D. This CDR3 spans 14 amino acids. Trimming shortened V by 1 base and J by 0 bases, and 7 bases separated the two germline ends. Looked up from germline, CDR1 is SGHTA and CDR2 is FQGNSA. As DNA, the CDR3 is TGTGCCAGCAGCTTAGTACGCCCCTCCTACGAGCAGTACTTC. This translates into CASSLVRPSYEQYF.

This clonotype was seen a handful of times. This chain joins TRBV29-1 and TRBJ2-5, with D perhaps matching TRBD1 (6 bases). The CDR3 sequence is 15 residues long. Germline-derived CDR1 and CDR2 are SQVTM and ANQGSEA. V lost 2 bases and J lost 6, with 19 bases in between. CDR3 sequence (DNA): TGCAGCGTTGAACAAAGGGGACATAATGGAAAGACCCAGTACTTC. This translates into CSVEQRGHNGKTQYF.

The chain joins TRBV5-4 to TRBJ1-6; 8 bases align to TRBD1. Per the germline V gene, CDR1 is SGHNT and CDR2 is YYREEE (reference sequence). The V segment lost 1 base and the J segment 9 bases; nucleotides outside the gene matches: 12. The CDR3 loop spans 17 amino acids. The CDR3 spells CASSLSHGQGLGSPLHF. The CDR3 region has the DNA TGTGCCAGCAGCTTGTCACACGGACAGGGATTAGGTTCACCCCTCCACTTT. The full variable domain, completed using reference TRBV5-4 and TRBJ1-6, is ETGVTQSPTHLIKTRGQQVTLRCSSQSGHNTVSWYQQALGQGPQFIFQYYREEENGRGNFPPRFSGLQFPNYSSELNVNALELDDSALYLCASSLSHGQGLGSPLHFGNGTRLTVT.

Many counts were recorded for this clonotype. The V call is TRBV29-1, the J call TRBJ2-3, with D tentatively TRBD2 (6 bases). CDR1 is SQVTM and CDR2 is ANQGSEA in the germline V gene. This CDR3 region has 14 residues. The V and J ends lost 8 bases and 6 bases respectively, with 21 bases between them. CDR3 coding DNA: TGCAGCTCCCAGCGGGCGGCTCAAGTGGATACGCAGTATTTT. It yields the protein CSSQRAAQVDTQYF.

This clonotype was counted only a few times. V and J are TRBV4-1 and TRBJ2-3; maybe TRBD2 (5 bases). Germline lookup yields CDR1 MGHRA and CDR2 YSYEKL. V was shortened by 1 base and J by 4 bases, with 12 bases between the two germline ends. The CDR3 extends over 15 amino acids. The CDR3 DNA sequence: TGCGCCAGCAGCCAAGGGGCTAGTAGCGCAGATACGCAGTATTTT. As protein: CASSQGASSADTQYF.

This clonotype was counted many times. The CDR3 DNA is TGCAGCGTGCAACTAGCGGGGAAGGAGACCCAGTACTTC. Translation gives CSVQLAGKETQYF. V gene TRBV29-1 combines with J gene TRBJ2-5; TRBD2 matches at 10 bases. The germline V gene encodes CDR1 SQVTM and CDR2 ANQGSEA. The junction had 6 bases not matched to a gene; V was cut back by 6 bases and J by 5 bases. The length of the CDR3 is 13 residues.

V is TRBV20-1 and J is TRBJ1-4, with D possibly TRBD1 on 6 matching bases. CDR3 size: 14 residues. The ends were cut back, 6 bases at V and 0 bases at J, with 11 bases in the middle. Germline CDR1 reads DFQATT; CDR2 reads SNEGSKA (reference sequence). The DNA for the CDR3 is TGCAGTGCGCGGGACATCTCAACTAATGAAAAACTGTTTTTT. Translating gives CSARDISTNEKLFF.

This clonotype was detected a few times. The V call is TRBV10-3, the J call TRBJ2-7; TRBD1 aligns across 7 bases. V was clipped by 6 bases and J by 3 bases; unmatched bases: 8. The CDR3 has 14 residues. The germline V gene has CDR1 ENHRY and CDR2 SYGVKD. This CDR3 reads CAIRRQGNIYEQYF. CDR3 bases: TGTGCCATCAGAAGACAGGGTAATATCTACGAGCAGTACTTC.

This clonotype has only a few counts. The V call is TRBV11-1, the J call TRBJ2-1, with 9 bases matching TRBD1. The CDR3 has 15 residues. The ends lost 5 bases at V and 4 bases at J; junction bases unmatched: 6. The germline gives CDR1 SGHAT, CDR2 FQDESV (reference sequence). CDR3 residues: CASSGGTGFYNEQFF. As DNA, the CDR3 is TGTGCCAGCAGCGGAGGGACAGGGTTTTACAATGAGCAGTTCTTC.

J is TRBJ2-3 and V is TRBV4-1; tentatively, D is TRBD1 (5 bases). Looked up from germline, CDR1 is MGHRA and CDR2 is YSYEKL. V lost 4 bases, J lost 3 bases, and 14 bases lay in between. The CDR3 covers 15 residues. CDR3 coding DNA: TGCGCCAGCAGCCCACAGGATGCGGTGACAGATACGCAGTATTTT. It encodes CASSPQDAVTDTQYF.

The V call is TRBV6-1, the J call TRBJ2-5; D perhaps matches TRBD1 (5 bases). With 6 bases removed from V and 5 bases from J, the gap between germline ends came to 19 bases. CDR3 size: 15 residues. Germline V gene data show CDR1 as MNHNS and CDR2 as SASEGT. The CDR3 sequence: CASSPQMGRMETQYF. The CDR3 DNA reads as TGTGCCAGCAGCCCTCAGATGGGGCGAATGGAGACCCAGTACTTC.

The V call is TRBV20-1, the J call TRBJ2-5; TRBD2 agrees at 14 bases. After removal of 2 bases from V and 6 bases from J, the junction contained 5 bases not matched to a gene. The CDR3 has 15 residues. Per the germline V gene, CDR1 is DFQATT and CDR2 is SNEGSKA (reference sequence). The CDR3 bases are TGCAGTGCTAGAAGACTAGCGGGGGGGCAAAAGACCCAGTACTTC. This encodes CSARRLAGGQKTQYF.

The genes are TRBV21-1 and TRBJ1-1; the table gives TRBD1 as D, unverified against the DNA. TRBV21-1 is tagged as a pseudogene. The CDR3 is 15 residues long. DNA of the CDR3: TGTGCCAGCAGCACTTGGGGACACTCGAACACTGAAGCTTTCTTT. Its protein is CASSTWGHSNTEAFF.

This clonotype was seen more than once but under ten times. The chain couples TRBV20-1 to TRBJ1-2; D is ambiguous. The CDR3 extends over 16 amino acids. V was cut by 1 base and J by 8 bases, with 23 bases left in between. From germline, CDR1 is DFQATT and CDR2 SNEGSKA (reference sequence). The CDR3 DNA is TGCAGTGCTAGAGGGGCGGAGGGCCTCCCTGTGGAAGGCTACACCTTC. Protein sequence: CSARGAEGLPVEGYTF.

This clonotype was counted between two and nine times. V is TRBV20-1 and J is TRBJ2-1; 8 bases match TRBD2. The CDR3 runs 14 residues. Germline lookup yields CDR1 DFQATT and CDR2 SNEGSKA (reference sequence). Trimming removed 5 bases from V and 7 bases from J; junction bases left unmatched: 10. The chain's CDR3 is CSAPPGGLGNEQFF. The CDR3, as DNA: TGCAGTGCTCCCCCGGGGGGGCTGGGGAATGAGCAGTTCTTC.